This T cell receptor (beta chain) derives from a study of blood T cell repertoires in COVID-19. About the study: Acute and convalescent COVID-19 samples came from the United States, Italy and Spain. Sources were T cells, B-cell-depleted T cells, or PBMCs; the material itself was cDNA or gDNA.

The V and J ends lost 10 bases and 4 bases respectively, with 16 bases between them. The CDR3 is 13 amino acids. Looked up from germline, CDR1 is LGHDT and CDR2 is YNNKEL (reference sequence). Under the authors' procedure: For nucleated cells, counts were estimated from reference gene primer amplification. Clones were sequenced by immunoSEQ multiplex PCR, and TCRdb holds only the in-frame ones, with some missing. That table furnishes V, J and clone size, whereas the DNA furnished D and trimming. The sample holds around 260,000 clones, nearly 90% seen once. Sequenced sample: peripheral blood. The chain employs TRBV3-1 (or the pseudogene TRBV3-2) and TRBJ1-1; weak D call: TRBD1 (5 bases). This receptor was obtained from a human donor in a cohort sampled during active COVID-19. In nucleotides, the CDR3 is TGTGCCACCAGGCGCGGCGGGGGCACTGAAGCTTTCTTT. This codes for CATRRGGGTEAFF.